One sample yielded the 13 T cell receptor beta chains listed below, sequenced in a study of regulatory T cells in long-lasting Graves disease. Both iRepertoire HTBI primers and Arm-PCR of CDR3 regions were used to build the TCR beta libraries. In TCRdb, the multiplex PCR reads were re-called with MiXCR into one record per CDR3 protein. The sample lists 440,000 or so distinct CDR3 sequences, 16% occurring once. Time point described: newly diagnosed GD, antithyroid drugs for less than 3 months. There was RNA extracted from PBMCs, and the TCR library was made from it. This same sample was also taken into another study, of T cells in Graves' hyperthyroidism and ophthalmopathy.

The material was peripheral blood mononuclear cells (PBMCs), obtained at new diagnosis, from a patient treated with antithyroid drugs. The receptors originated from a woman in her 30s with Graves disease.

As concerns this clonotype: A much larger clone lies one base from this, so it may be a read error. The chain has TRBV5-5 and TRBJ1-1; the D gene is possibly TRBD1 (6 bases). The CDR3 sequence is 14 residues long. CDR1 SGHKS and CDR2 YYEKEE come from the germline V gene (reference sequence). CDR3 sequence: CASSTRGANTGAFF. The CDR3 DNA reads TGTGCCAGCAGCACGAGGGGGGCGAACACTGGAGCTTTCTTT. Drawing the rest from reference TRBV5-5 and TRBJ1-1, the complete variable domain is DAGVTQSPTHLIKTRGQQVTLRCSPISGHKSVSWYQQVLGQGPQFIFQYYEKEERGRGNFPDRFSARQFPNYSSELNVNALLLGDSALYLCASSTRGANTGAFFGQGTRLTVV.

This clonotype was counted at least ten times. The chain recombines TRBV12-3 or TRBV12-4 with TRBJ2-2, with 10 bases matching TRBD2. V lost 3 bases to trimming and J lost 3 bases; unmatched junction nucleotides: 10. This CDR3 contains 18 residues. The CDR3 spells CASSLSSGRALYTGELFF. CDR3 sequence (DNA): TGTGCCAGCAGTTTGTCTAGCGGGAGAGCTCTCTACACCGGGGAGCTGTTTTTT.

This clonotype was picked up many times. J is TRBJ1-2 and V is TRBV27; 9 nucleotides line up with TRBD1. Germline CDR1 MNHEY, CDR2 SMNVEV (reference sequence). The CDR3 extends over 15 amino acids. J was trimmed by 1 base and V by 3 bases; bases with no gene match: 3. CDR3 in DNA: TGTGCCAGCAGTTTCGACAGGGGGAATAACTATGGCTACACCTTC. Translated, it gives CASSFDRGNNYGYTF.

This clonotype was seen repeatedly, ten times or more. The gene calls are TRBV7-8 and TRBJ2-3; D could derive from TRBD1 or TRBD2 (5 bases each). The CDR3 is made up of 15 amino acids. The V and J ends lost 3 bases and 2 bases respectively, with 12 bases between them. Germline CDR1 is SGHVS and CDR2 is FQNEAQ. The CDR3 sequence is CASSLGPPSTDTQYF. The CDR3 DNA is TGTGCCAGCAGCTTGGGACCCCCGTCCACAGATACGCAGTATTTT.

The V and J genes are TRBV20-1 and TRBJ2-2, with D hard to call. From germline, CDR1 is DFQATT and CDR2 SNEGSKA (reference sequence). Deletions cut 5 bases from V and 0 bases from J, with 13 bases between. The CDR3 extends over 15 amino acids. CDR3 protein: CSAEDPATNTGELFF. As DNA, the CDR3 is TGCAGTGCTGAAGACCCTGCTACGAACACCGGGGAGCTGTTTTTT.

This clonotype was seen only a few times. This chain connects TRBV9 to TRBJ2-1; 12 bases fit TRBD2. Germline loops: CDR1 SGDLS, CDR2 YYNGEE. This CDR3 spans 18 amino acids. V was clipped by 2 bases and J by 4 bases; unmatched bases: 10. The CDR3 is CASSVASGRARGYNEQFF. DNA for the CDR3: TGTGCCAGCAGCGTGGCTAGCGGGAGGGCCAGAGGGTACAATGAGCAGTTCTTC. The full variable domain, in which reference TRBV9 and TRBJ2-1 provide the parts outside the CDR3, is DSGVTQTPKHLITATGQRVTLRCSPRSGDLSVYWYQQSLDQGLQFLIQYYNGEERAKGNILERFSAQQFPDLHSELNLSSLELGDSALYFCASSVASGRARGYNEQFFGPGTRLTVL.

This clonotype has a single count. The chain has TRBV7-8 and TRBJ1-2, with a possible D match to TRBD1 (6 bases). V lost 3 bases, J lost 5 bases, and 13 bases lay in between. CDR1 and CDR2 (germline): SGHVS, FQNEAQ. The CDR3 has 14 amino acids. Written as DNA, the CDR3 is TGTGCCAGCAGCTTCTCGAGGACAGCTTATGGCTACACCTTC. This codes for CASSFSRTAYGYTF.

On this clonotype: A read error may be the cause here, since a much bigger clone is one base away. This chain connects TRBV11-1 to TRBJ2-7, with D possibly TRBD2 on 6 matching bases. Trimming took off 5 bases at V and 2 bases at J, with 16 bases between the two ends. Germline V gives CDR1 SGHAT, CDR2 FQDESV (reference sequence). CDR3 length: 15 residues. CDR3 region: CASSVFVGGAYEQYF. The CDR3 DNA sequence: TGTGCCAGCAGCGTATTCGTTGGCGGGGCCTACGAGCAGTACTTC.

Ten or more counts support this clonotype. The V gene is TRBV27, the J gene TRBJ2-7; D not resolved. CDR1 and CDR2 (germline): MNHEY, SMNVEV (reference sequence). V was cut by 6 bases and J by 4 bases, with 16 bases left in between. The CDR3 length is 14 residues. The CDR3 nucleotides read TGTGCCAGCAGGCCGAGAGTGGCGACGTACGAGCAGTACTTC. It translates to CASRPRVATYEQYF.

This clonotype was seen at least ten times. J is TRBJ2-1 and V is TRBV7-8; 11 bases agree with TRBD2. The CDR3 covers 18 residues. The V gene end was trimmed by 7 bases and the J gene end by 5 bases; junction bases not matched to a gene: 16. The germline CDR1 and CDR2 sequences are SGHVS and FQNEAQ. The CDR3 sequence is CASISGRAIDAGDNEQFF. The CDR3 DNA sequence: TGTGCCAGCATTAGCGGGAGGGCCATCGACGCCGGGGACAATGAGCAGTTCTTC.

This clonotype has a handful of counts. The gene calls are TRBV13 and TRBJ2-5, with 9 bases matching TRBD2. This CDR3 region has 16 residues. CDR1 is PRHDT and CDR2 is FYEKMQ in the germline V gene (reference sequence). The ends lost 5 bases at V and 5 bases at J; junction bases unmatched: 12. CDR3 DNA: TGTGCCAGCAGCCCCAAATCGGGACTAGCTGGGGAGACCCAGTACTTC. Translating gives CASSPKSGLAGETQYF. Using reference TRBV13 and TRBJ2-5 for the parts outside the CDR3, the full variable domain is AAGVIQSPRHLIKEKRETATLKCYPIPRHDTVYWYQQGPGQDPQFLISFYEKMQSDKGSIPDRFSAQQFSDYHSELNMSSLELGDSALYFCASSPKSGLAGETQYFGPGTRLLVL.

CDR3 DNA: TGCAGCTCATGGACAGCCGTCTATGGCTACACCTTC. This sequence encodes CSSWTAVYGYTF. The chain is built from TRBV29-1 and TRBJ1-2; D might be TRBD1 (6 bases). The CDR3 is made up of 12 amino acids. V was clipped by 8 bases and J by 4 bases, with 14 bases between them. The germline CDR1 and CDR2 sequences are SQVTM and ANQGSEA.

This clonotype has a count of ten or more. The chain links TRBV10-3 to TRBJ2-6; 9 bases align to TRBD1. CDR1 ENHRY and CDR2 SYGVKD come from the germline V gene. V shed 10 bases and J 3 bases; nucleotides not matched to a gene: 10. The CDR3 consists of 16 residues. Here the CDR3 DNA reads TGTGCCACCGGACAGGGGCTATCTGGTGGGGCCAACGTCCTGACTTTC. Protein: CATGQGLSGGANVLTF.